This T cell receptor beta chain was captured by sequencing in a study of immune evolution from preneoplasia to lung adenocarcinoma (dated by TCRdb to the early 2020s). Broadly, across the study: No AAH lesions showed HLA loss of heterozygosity, compared with 7% of AIS, roughly 15% of MIA and under 35% of ADC lesions. The study profiled immune contexture across lung adenocarcinoma precursors and invasive adenocarcinoma using immune gene expression, TCR sequencing and multiplex immunofluorescence. Resected precursor lesions (AAH, AIS, MIA) and invasive adenocarcinomas were compared against paired morphologically normal lung tissue. Sample size was based on specimen availability rather than a prior power calculation. Whole exome sequencing and methylation data from the same cohort of nodules were integrated with the immune data. A total of 40 to 65 patients with pulmonary nodules who underwent surgical resection were included in the overall cohort. The TCR sequencing data were obtained from 45 to 60 patients. It was reported in the study that approximately 99 samples were used for TCR sequencing. POLYSOLVER was used to infer Class I HLA alleles from exome data, while LOHHLA was used to detect allele-specific HLA loss.

The study at large found these results: The highest top T cell clone frequencies were observed in normal lung, and a progressive decrease in top T cell clone frequencies appeared to occur from AAH through AIS, MIA and invasive adenocarcinoma. Compared with EGFR-mutant or double wild-type lesions, KRAS-mutant nodules had the highest T cell clonality. Because all patients were from Japan and China, applicability to Western populations was uncertain. Clonality was highest in normal lung, while later-stage lesions appeared to show lower clonality but higher T cell density and diversity. The findings reflected association rather than direct causation, and larger cohorts with long-term follow-up and longitudinal biopsies were considered necessary.

The immunoSEQ hsTCRbeta Kit was used to sequence TCR beta CDR3 regions from DNA. The paper's processing steps were these. TCR sequencing data were analysed with the ImmunoSEQ Analyzer. T cell clonality was defined as 1 minus Pielou's evenness, calculated on productive rearrangements. To measure T cell diversity, the inverse Simpson index was applied to productive templates. T cell density was expressed as TCR beta template counts normalized to usable DNA, with usable DNA estimated by amplifying and sequencing housekeeping genes. TCR metrics were compared across histologic stages using two-sided Kruskal-Wallis tests. TCRdb took this table from immuneACCESS and kept in-frame rearrangements with V and J called. Such tables lack part of the clones; where checked against another copy, unresolved V genes explain under half of the gap, and the rest is unexplained. That table gives V, J and clone size, and the DNA gave D and trimming. This sample comprises about 26,000 clones, less than 80% of them detected only once. The ten largest clones add up to about 6% of the sample.

Patients underwent resection in Japan or China between the mid-2010s and the late 2010s. Histologic diagnosis of each case was confirmed independently by two lung cancer pathologists on H&E slides. For nucleic acid extraction, premalignant or tumor cells were enriched by macro-dissection following pathologic assessment. DNA was isolated from FFPE tissue using the AllPrep DNA/RNA FFPE Kit. Details on this clone: This clone's antigen is unknown. The sample holds no much larger clone one base away, and base qualities are not on file.

This TCR was recovered from a person aged 55-75 years with invasive lung adenocarcinoma. Some clones in this sample may be carry-over from other donors' samples. Sequenced sample: FFPE invasive lung adenocarcinoma tissue. Interpreted using the paper, the cell subset or site label stands for: frankly invasive lung adenocarcinoma (ADC).

CDR3 region: CASSPRGTFTYEQYF. The DNA is TGCGCCAGCAGCCCTAGGGGGACATTCACCTACGAGCAGTACTTC. The receptor chain draws on TRBV5-1 and TRBJ2-7; the D gene is possibly TRBD1, with 6 bases matching. Reading from cysteine to phenylalanine, the CDR3 counts 15 amino acids. Only the CDR3 DNA is retained, 45 bases long and in frame from the first base. Relative to germline, V is 4 bases shorter and J is 2 bases shorter, with 16 bases between their ends. From a lookup of the germline V gene, CDR1 and CDR2 are SGHRS and YFSETQ. With the portions outside the CDR3 filled from the reference TRBV5-1 and TRBJ2-7 genes, the complete variable region becomes KAGVTQTPRYLIKTRGQQVTLSCSPISGHRSVSWYQQTPGQGLQFLFEYFSETQRNKGNFPGRFSGRQFSNSRSEMNVSTLELGDSALYLCASSPRGTFTYEQYFGPGTRLTVT.